The rows below give T cell receptor beta chains drawn from one sample of a study of T cell clones after liver transplantation. Produced via immunoSEQ multiplex PCR; TCRdb's table is partial and in-frame only. The sample holds 77,000 or so clones, 80% seen once. The material was CD4+ T cells from blood, obtained 12 months after liver transplant. The source is a human patient who received a liver transplant. Certain T cells may be donor cells from the graft. Each CDR3 is given with its conserved first and last residue. Fields, in order: J gene, clone size, D gene, V gene, CDR3 protein, CDR3 DNA. D genes are given only for firm matches. Not every row has a clone size; where given, it reads once, few, many or a size class.

>TRBJ2-5|.|.|TRBV7-9
CASSGARDQETQYF
TGTGCCAGCAGCGGGGCGCGGGACCAAGAGACCCAGTACTTC
>TRBJ2-1|once|TRBD2|TRBV2
CASSSSSGTSGSRYNEQFF
TGTGCCAGCAGTTCCAGCTCGGGGACTAGCGGGAGTCGGTACAATGAGCAGTTCTTC
>TRBJ2-3|.|TRBD2|TRBV28
CASGYISGAGDTQYF
TGTGCCAGCGGCTATATTAGCGGGGCAGGGGATACGCAGTATTTT
>TRBJ1-5|.|.|TRBV6-1
CASSEHHSVYQPQHF
TGTGCCAGCAGTGAACACCACAGCGTGTATCAGCCCCAGCATTTT
>TRBJ2-3|few|.|TRBV7-2
CASSFAGKDTQYF
TGTGCCAGCAGCTTTGCGGGAAAAGATACGCAGTATTTT
>TRBJ2-4|.|TRBD1|TRBV5-1
CASSPTDRVGNIQYF
TGCGCCAGCAGCCCCACGGACAGGGTGGGAAACATTCAGTACTTC
>TRBJ1-5|.|.|TRBV6-5
CASSYREGQPQHF
TGTGCCAGCAGTTACAGGGAAGGTCAGCCCCAGCATTTT
>TRBJ2-1|.|TRBD1|TRBV12-5
CASGLEGAGEQFF
TGTGCTAGTGGTTTGGAGGGGGCTGGGGAGCAGTTCTTC
>TRBJ1-5|.|.|TRBV7-9
CASSSSGQPQHF
TGTGCCAGCAGCTCTAGCGGTCAGCCCCAGCATTTT
>TRBJ2-5|once|.|TRBV13
CASSGDPGWETQYF
TGTGCCAGCAGCGGAGACCCGGGGTGGGAGACCCAGTACTTC
>TRBJ1-4|.|.|TRBV5-8
CASSKGEVYEKLFF
TGTGCCAGCAGCAAGGGGGAGGTGTATGAAAAACTGTTTTTT
>TRBJ1-1|.|.|TRBV18
CASSPNVEKDTEAFF
TGTGCCAGCTCACCAAACGTGGAAAAGGACACTGAAGCTTTCTTT
>TRBJ2-7|.|.|TRBV6-1
CASSERGLIAEQYF
TGTGCCAGCAGTGAGAGAGGACTTATTGCCGAGCAGTACTTC
>TRBJ2-5|.|TRBD1|TRBV11-3
CASSLGQGATQYF
TGTGCCAGCAGCTTAGGACAGGGGGCGACCCAGTACTTC
>TRBJ1-1|.|.|TRBV7-9
CASSLSSGNTEAFF
TGTGCCAGCAGCTTATCCTCAGGGAACACTGAAGCTTTCTTT
>TRBJ2-3|few|.|TRBV4-3
CASSQSTTDTQYF
TGCGCCAGCAGCCAATCAACCACAGATACGCAGTATTTT
>TRBJ2-1|once|.|TRBV5-6
CASSLYRSSYNEQFF
TGTGCCAGCAGCTTGTATCGGAGCTCCTACAATGAGCAGTTCTTC
>TRBJ1-3|.|.|TRBV5-1
CASSLVGQLGSGNTIYF
TGCGCCAGCAGCTTGGTAGGGCAGCTTGGCTCTGGAAACACCATATATTTT
>TRBJ2-7|.|TRBD1|TRBV5-1
CASSYGTGYYEQYF
TGCGCCAGCAGCTACGGGACAGGCTACTACGAGCAGTACTTC
>TRBJ1-2|.|TRBD1|TRBV7-9
CASSLRTGVGYTF
TGTGCCAGCAGCCTTCGGACAGGGGTTGGCTACACCTTC
>TRBJ2-1|.|.|TRBV19
CASSGARIRDNEQFF
TGTGCCAGTAGCGGGGCTAGGATAAGGGACAATGAGCAGTTCTTC
>TRBJ2-7|few|.|TRBV5-6
CASRSAWDEQYF
TGTGCCAGCAGGTCCGCTTGGGACGAGCAGTACTTC
>TRBJ1-2|.|TRBD1|TRBV7-9
CASSMDRVHGYTF
TGTGCCAGCAGCATGGACAGGGTTCATGGCTACACCTTC
>TRBJ2-7|.|.|TRBV6-5
CASSYGPSYEQYF
TGTGCCAGCAGTTACGGGCCTTCCTACGAGCAGTACTTC
>TRBJ1-5|.|TRBD1|TRBV19
CASTDRGGQPQHF
TGTGCCAGTACCGACAGGGGGGGTCAGCCCCAGCATTTT
>TRBJ2-3|.|.|TRBV28
CASSSASANKADTQYF
TGTGCCAGCAGTTCTGCTAGCGCGAATAAGGCAGATACGCAGTATTTT
>TRBJ1-2|.|TRBD1|TRBV19
CASRDRDIYGYTF
TGTGCCAGTAGGGACAGGGATATCTATGGCTACACCTTC
>TRBJ2-1|.|TRBD1|TRBV7-2
CASSPGGIKSNEQFF
TGTGCCAGCAGCCCAGGGGGTATTAAAAGCAATGAGCAGTTCTTC
>TRBJ1-1|.|.|TRBV5-8
CASNINRNTEAFF
TGTGCCAGCAACATCAACAGGAACACTGAAGCTTTCTTT
>TRBJ2-7|.|.|TRBV19
CASSISLVSEQYF
TGTGCCAGTAGTATATCTCTAGTTTCCGAGCAGTACTTC
>TRBJ1-3|.|TRBD1|TRBV7-2
CASSSYRGSGNTIYF
TGTGCCAGCAGCTCTTACAGGGGCTCTGGAAACACCATATATTTT
>TRBJ2-3|.|.|TRBV10-3
CAISEDWSTDTQYF
TGTGCCATCAGTGAGGACTGGAGCACAGATACGCAGTATTTT
>TRBJ2-5|.|.|TRBV7-9
CASSLTRDQETQYF
TGTGCCAGCAGCTTAACCAGGGACCAAGAGACCCAGTACTTC
>TRBJ1-2|.|.|TRBV19
CASSPGGEYGYTF
TGTGCCAGTAGTCCGGGAGGGGAATATGGCTACACCTTC
>TRBJ1-1|once|TRBD1|TRBV5-6
CASSPLDRNIYTEAFF
TGTGCCAGCAGCCCCCTGGACAGGAACATCTACACTGAAGCTTTCTTT
>TRBJ2-3|.|.|TRBV6-5
CASSRRSGSTDTQYF
TGTGCCAGCAGTCGTCGTAGCGGTAGCACAGATACGCAGTATTTT
>TRBJ1-1|.|.|TRBV7-2
CASSPIGTTEAFF
TGTGCCAGCAGCCCCATTGGGACGACTGAAGCTTTCTTT
>TRBJ2-3|.|.|TRBV2
CASSPNNINTQYF
TGTGCCAGCAGTCCCAACAATATTAATACGCAGTATTTT
>TRBJ2-7|medium-sized|TRBD1|TRBV6-5
CASRNRGLSYEQYF
TGTGCCAGTAGGAACAGGGGTCTTTCCTACGAGCAGTACTTC
>TRBJ2-5|.|.|TRBV29-1
CSVLRPRQETQYF
TGCAGCGTTTTAAGACCCCGCCAAGAGACCCAGTACTTC
>TRBJ2-3|few|.|TRBV5-1
CASSLAVVAEATDTQYF
TGCGCCAGCAGCTTGGCAGTAGTAGCGGAAGCCACAGATACGCAGTATTTT
>TRBJ2-3|.|TRBD2|TRBV4-1
CASSQEASGASDTQYF
TGCGCCAGCAGCCAAGAGGCTAGCGGGGCCAGCGATACGCAGTATTTT
>TRBJ1-1|few|.|TRBV25-1
CASSETFMNTEAFF
TGTGCCAGCAGTGAGACATTCATGAACACTGAAGCTTTCTTT
>TRBJ2-3|.|.|TRBV9
CASSADWDYTQYF
TGTGCCAGCAGCGCTGACTGGGACTATACGCAGTATTTT
>TRBJ2-3|once|TRBD1|TRBV11-2
CATQGQISTDTQYF
TGTGCCACTCAGGGACAGATTAGCACAGATACGCAGTATTTT
>TRBJ2-1|.|TRBD2|TRBV28
CASSLLAGYNEQFF
TGTGCCAGCAGTCTACTAGCGGGGTACAATGAGCAGTTCTTC
>TRBJ2-1|once|.|TRBV7-2
CASSLAGLAGEQFF
TGTGCCAGCAGCTTAGCCGGCCTAGCCGGGGAGCAGTTCTTC
>TRBJ1-1|.|TRBD1|TRBV5-6
CASSSTGGQFNTEAFF
TGTGCCAGCAGCTCGACAGGGGGTCAATTTAACACTGAAGCTTTCTTT
>TRBJ2-5|.|TRBD1|TRBV19
CASSITGGGETQYF
TGTGCCAGTAGTATAACAGGGGGCGGCGAGACCCAGTACTTC
>TRBJ2-4|once|TRBD2|TRBV7-8
CASSFFGLAGGKNIQYF
TGTGCCAGCAGCTTTTTTGGACTAGCGGGAGGAAAAAACATTCAGTACTTC
>TRBJ2-3|.|.|TRBV30
CAWSQGDSTDTQYF
TGTGCCTGGAGCCAGGGAGATAGCACAGATACGCAGTATTTT
>TRBJ1-1|.|.|TRBV15
CATSRGGGILEAFF
TGTGCCACCAGCAGAGGCGGGGGTATACTTGAAGCTTTCTTT
>TRBJ2-1|once|TRBD2|TRBV27
CASSLGLAGGFSVSYNEQFF
TGTGCCAGCAGTTTGGGACTAGCGGGAGGATTTTCGGTTAGCTACAATGAGCAGTTCTTC
>TRBJ2-4|once|.|TRBV18
CASSPPGTGAKNIQYF
TGTGCCAGCTCACCTCCCGGGACTGGGGCCAAAAACATTCAGTACTTC
>TRBJ1-1|.|.|TRBV2
CASMRQMNTEAFF
TGTGCCAGCATGCGGCAGATGAACACTGAAGCTTTCTTT
>TRBJ2-3|once|.|TRBV9
CASNVMGGVTDTQYF
TGTGCCAGCAATGTAATGGGGGGCGTCACAGATACGCAGTATTTT
>TRBJ1-4|.|.|TRBV5-6
CASSLVPTAPIEKLFF
TGTGCCAGCAGCCTGGTCCCGACAGCGCCTATTGAAAAACTGTTTTTT